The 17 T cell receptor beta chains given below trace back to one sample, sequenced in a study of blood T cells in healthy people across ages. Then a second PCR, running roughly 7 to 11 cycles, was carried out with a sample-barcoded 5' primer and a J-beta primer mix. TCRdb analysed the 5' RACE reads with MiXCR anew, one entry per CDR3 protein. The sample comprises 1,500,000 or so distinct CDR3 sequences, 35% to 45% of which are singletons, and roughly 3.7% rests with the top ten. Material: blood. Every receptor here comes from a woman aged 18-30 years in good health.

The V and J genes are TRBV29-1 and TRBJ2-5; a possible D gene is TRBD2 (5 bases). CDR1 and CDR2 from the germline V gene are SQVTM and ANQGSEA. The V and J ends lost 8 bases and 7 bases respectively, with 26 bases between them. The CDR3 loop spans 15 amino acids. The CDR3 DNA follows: TGCAGCCTCTCCGGCCGAATGGCCCAAGAGGGGACCCAGTACTTC. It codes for CSLSGRMAQEGTQYF.

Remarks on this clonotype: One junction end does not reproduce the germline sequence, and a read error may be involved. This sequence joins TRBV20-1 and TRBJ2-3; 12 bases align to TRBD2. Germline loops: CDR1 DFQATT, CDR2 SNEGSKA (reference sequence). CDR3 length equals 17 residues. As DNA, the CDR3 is TGCAGTGCTAGGGCCTCCTCGACTAGCGGGAGCAGAGATACGCAGTATTTT. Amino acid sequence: CSARASSTSGSRDTQYF.

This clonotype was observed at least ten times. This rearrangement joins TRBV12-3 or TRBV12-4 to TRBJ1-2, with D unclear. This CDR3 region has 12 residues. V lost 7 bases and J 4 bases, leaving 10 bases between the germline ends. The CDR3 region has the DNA TGTGCCAGCACCCCCTCTTTCTATGGCTACACCTTC. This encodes CASTPSFYGYTF.

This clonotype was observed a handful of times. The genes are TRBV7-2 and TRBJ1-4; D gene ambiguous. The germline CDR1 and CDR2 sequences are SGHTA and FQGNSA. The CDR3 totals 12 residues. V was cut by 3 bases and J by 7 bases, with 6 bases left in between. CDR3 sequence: CASSFPGEKLFF. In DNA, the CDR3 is TGTGCCAGCAGCTTTCCAGGTGAAAAACTGTTTTTT.

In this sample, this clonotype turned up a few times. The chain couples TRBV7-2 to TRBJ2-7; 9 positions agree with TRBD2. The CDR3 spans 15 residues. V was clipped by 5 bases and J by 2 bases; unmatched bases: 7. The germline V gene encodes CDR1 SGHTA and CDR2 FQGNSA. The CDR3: CASSRRTSVTYEQYF. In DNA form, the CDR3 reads TGTGCCAGCAGCCGGAGGACTAGCGTTACCTACGAGCAGTACTTC.

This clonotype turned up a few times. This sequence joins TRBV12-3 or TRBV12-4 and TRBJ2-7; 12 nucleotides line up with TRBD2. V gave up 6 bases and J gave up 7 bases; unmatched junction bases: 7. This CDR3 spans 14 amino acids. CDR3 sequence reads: CASRLAGGIDEQYF. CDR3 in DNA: TGTGCCAGCAGACTAGCGGGAGGTATCGATGAGCAGTACTTC.

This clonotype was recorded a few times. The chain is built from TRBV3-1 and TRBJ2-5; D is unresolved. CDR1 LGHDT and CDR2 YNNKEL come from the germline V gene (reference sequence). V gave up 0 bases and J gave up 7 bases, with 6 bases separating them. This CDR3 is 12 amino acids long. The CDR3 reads CASSQDIVTQYF. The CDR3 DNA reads TGTGCCAGCAGCCAAGATATTGTGACCCAGTACTTC.

The CDR3 region is CASSLGLRSEQFF. As DNA, the CDR3 is TGTGCCAGCAGTTTAGGGCTCCGGTCCGAGCAGTTCTTC. The chain links TRBV12-3 or TRBV12-4 to TRBJ2-1, with D unclear. V lost 1 base and J 10 bases, leaving 11 bases between the germline ends. This CDR3 is 13 amino acids long.

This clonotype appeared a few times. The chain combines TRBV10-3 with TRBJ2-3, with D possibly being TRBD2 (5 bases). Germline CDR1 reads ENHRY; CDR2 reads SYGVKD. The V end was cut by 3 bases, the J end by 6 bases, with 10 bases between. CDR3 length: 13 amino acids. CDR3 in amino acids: CAISDGLTDTQYF. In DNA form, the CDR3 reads TGTGCCATCAGTGACGGACTTACGGATACGCAGTATTTT.

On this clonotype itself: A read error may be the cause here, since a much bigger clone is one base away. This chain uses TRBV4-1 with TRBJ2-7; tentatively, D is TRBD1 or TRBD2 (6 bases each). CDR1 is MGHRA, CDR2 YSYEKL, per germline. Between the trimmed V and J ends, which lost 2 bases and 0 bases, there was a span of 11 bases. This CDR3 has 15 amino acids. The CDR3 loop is CASSQQGRSSYEQYF. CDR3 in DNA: TGCGCCAGCAGCCAACAGGGGAGGAGCTCCTACGAGCAGTACTTC.

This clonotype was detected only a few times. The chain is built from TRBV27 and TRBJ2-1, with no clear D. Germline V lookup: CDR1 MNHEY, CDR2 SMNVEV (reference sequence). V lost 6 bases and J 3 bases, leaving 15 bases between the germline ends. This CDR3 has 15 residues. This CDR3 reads CASSPRVLLYNEQFF. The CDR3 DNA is TGTGCCAGCAGCCCCCGTGTTCTGCTCTACAATGAGCAGTTCTTC.

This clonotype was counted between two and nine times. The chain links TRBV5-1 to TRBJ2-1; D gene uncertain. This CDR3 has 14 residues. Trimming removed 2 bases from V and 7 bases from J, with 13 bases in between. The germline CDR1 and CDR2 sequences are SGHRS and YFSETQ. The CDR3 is CASSFFSVDNEQFF. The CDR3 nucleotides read TGCGCCAGCAGCTTTTTTTCAGTGGATAATGAGCAGTTCTTC. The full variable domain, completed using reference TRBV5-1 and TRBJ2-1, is KAGVTQTPRYLIKTRGQQVTLSCSPISGHRSVSWYQQTPGQGLQFLFEYFSETQRNKGNFPGRFSGRQFSNSRSEMNVSTLELGDSALYLCASSFFSVDNEQFFGPGTRLTVL.

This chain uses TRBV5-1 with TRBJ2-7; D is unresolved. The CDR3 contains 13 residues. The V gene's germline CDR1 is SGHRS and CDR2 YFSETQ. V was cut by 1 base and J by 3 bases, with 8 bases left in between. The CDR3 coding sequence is TGCGCCAGCAGCTTGAACTCCCGCTACGAGCAGTACTTC. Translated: CASSLNSRYEQYF.

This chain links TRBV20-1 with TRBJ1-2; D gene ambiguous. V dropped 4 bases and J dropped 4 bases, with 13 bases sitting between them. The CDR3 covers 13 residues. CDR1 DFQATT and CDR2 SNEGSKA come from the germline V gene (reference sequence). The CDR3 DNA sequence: TGCAGTGCTATGGTACGGGGTGGCTATGGCTACACCTTC. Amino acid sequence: CSAMVRGGYGYTF.

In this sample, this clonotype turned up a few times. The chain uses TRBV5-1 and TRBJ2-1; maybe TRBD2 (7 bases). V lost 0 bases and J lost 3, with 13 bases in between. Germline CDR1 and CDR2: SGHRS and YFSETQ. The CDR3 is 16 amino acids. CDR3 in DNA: TGCGCCAGCAGCTTGGTAACGGGGGGCTTCTACAATGAGCAGTTCTTC. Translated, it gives CASSLVTGGFYNEQFF. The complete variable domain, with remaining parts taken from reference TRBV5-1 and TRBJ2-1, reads KAGVTQTPRYLIKTRGQQVTLSCSPISGHRSVSWYQQTPGQGLQFLFEYFSETQRNKGNFPGRFSGRQFSNSRSEMNVSTLELGDSALYLCASSLVTGGFYNEQFFGPGTRLTVL.

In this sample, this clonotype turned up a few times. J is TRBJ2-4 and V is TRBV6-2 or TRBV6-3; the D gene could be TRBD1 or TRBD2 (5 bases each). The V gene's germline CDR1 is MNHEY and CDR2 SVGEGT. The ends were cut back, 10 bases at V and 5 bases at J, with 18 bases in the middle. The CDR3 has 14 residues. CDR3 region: CATVSPGRENIQYF. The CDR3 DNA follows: TGTGCCACCGTCAGCCCAGGGAGAGAAAACATTCAGTACTTC.

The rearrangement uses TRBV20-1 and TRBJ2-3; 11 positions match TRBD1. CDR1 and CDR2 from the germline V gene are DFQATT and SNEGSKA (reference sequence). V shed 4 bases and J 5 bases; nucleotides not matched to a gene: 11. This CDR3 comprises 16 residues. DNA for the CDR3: TGCAGTGCTACCTCTTTGTGGACAGGGGGCGGAGATACGCAGTATTTT. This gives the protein CSATSLWTGGGDTQYF.